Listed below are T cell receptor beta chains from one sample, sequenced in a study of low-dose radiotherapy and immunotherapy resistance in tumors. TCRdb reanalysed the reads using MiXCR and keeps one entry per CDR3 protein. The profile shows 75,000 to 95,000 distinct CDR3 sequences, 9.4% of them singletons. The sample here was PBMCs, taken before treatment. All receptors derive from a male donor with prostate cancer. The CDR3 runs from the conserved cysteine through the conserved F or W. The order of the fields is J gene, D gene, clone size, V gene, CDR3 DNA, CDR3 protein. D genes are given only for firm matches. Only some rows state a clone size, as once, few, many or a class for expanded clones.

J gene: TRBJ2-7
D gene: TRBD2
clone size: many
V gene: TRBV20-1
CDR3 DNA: TGCAGTGCTAGACCCCTCCCTAGCGGGAGTACAGACGAGCAGTACTTC
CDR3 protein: CSARPLPSGSTDEQYF

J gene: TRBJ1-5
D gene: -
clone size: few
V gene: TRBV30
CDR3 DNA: TGTGCCTGGAGTAGCGGGGTTAACCAGCCCCAGCATTTT
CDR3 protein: CAWSSGVNQPQHF

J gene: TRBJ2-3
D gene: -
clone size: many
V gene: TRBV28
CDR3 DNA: TGTGCCTCGGGCGGGGTACCGACAGATACGCAGTATTTT
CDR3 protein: CASGGVPTDTQYF

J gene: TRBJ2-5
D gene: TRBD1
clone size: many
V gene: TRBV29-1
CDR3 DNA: TGCAGCGTTATCAGGGGGCAGGAGACCCAGTACTTC
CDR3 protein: CSVIRGQETQYF

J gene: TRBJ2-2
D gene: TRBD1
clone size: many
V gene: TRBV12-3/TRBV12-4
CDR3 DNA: TGTGCCAGCAGTCGACAGGGGTACACCGGGGAGCTGTTTTTT
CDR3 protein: CASSRQGYTGELFF

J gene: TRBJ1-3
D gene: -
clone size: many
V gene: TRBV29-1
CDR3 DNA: TGCAGCGTCGTCCCCTCTGGAAACACCATATATTTT
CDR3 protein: CSVVPSGNTIYF

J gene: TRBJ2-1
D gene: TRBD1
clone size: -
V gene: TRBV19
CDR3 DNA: TGTGCCAGTAGTCCGGGACAGGGGACCTACAATGAGCAGTTCTTC
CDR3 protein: CASSPGQGTYNEQFF

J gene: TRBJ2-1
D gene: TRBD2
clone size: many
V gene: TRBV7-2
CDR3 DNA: TGTGCCAGCAGCTTAGTAGGGGCGGGAGGCTCCTACAATGAGCAGTTCTTC
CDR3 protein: CASSLVGAGGSYNEQFF

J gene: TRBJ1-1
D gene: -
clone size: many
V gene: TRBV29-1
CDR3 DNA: TGCAGCGCCTTAGACCGGGGCCTGAACACTGAAGCTTTCTTT
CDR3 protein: CSALDRGLNTEAFF

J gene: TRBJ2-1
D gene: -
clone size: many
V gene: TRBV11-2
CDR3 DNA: TGTGCCAGCAGCTTAGGTCGCAAGGTTGCCGGGACCTCCTACAATGAGCAGTTCTTC
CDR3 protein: CASSLGRKVAGTSYNEQFF

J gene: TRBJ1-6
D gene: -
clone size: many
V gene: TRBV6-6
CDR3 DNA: TGTGCCAGCACCAGACCGGCCGCCCATAATTCACCCCTCCACTTT
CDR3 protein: CASTRPAAHNSPLHF

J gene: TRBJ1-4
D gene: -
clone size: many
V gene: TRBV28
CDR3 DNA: TGTGCCAGCAGTCTGGGGACCTTGCTCGGAAAAAAACTGTTTTTT
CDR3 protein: CASSLGTLLGKKLFF

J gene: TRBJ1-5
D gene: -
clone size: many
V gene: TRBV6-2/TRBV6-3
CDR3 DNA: TGTGCCAGCACGAGGGACAACAATCAGCCCCAGCATTTT
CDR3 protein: CASTRDNNQPQHF

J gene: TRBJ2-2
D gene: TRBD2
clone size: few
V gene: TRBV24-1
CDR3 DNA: TGTGCCACCAGTGATTTAGCGGGAGGGGCGCTGTTTTTT
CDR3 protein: CATSDLAGGALFF

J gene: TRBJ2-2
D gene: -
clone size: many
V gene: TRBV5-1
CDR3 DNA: TGCGCCAGCAGCTTGGAGGGGACCGGGGAGCTGTTTTTT
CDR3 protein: CASSLEGTGELFF

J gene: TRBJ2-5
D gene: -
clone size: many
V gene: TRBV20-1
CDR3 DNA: TGCAGTGCCGCCGAAATCGGATCCCAGTACTTC
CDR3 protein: CSAAEIGSQYF

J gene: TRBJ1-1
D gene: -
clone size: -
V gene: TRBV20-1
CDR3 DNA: TGCAGTGCTAGTCCGGGGCCTGGGGGCACTGAAGCTTTCTTT
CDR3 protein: CSASPGPGGTEAFF

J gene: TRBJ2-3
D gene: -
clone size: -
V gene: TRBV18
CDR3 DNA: TGTGCCAGCTCACCAGTACTAAGCGACAGCACAGATACGCAGTATTTT
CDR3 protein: CASSPVLSDSTDTQYF

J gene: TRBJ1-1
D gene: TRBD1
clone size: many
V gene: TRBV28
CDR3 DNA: TGTGCCAGCAACCTGTTCCCGGGACAGGGAACCCAAGCTTTCTTT
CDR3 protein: CASNLFPGQGTQAFF

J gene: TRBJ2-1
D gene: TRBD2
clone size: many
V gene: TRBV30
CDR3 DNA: TGTGCCTGGTCGACTAGCGGGATTACGGGCAATGAGCAGTTCTTC
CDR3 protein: CAWSTSGITGNEQFF

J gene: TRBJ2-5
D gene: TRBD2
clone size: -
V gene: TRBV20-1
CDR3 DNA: TGCAGTGCTAGAGATCGGCGGGGGGCTGAGACCCAGTACTTC
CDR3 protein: CSARDRRGAETQYF

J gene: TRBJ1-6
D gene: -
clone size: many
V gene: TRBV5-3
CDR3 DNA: TGTGCCAGCAGCCTGACCCTTGGGGCTTGGGATTCACCCCTCCACTTT
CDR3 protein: CASSLTLGAWDSPLHF

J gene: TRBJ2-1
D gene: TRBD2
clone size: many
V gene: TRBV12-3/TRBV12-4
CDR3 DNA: TGTGCCAGCAGCTCACGGGGGGGCAATGAGCAGTTCTTC
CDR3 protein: CASSSRGGNEQFF

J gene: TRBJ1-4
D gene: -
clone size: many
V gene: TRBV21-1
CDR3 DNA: TGTGCCAGCAGCAAATGGACCTTCGGAGAAAAACTGTTTTTT
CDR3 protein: CASSKWTFGEKLFF

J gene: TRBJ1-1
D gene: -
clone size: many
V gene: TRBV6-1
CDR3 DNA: TGTGCCAGCACCCGAGAAGGGGGTTGGAACACTGAAGCTTTCTTT
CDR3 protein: CASTREGGWNTEAFF

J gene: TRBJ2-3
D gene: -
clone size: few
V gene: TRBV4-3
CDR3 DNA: TGCGCCAGCAGCCCTCGCCGCACAGATACGCAGTATTTT
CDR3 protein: CASSPRRTDTQYF